This T cell receptor beta chain is drawn from a study of T cells after yellow fever vaccination. A remark on this clonotype: Its antigen is as yet unknown.

Synthesis of TCR cDNA relied on 5'RACE template switching, which attached a universal primer site and UMIs. TCRdb re-called the 5' RACE reads through MiXCR, storing one row per CDR3 protein. This table holds 250,000 to 350,000 distinct CDR3 sequences, 3.5% to 4.5% found once. Notes on the study in general: Shared CD4/CD8 clonotypes were a small share, likely from convergent recombination. Primary-vaccination clones mostly resurfaced post-booster (under 98% CD4, roughly 87% CD8).

V shed 1 base and J shed 2 bases, with 14 bases lying between them. Germline V lookup: CDR1 SGHTA, CDR2 FQGNSA. The CDR3 spans 16 residues. The TCR sequence derives from a man younger than 35 who received the YFV17D yellow fever vaccine. The sample consisted of PBMCs, taken 15 days after the yellow fever booster vaccination. The rearrangement uses TRBV7-2 and TRBJ2-5; D gene uncertain. CDR3 in DNA: TGTGCCAGCAGCTTAGGCCCGCCGGCCCCACAAGAGACCCAGTACTTC. Translated: CASSLGPPAPQETQYF.